These 7 T cell receptor beta chains were all obtained from the same sample, sequenced in a study of response to subunit inactivated influenza vaccine. TCRdb analysed the RT-PCR reads with MiXCR anew, one entry per CDR3 protein. Of almost 600,000 distinct CDR3 sequences detected, around 15% appear once; the ten largest clones hold roughly 10%. The sample was PBMCs from blood, taken roughly 12 days after vaccination. Receptors originate from a man aged 50-59 years who received an inactivated influenza vaccine.

This clonotype was counted between two and nine times. The chain links TRBV20-1 to TRBJ2-1; D possibly uses TRBD1 or TRBD2 (6 bases each). This CDR3 has 11 residues. CDR1 is DFQATT, CDR2 SNEGSKA, per germline (reference sequence). The V end was cut by 0 bases, the J end by 14 bases, with 11 bases between. In DNA, the CDR3 is TGCAGTGCTAGAGATAGAGGGGGGAAGTTCTTC. Translation gives CSARDRGGKFF.

This clonotype was observed a few times. The rearrangement links TRBV24-1 to TRBJ1-2; TRBD1 is a possible D gene (5 bases). CDR3 length: 14 amino acids. The V and J ends lost 0 bases and 2 bases respectively, with 6 bases between them. Germline values: CDR1 KGHDR, CDR2 SFDVKD. DNA for the CDR3: TGTGCCACCAGTGATTTGGAGGGGAACTATGGCTACACCTTC. Its translation: CATSDLEGNYGYTF.

To note about this clonotype: A much larger clone lies a single base off, so this may be a read error. This chain connects TRBV18 to TRBJ2-2; D gene ambiguous. This CDR3 spans 11 amino acids. Germline CDR1 KGHSH, CDR2 LQKENI. V was shortened by 3 bases and J by 6 bases, with 2 bases between the two germline ends. The CDR3 sequence: CASSPAGELFF. Written as DNA, the CDR3 is TGTGCCAGCTCACCGGCCGGGGAGCTGTTTTTT.

This clonotype appeared a few times. This chain connects TRBV29-1 to TRBJ1-1; the D is unclear. V was pared by 1 base and J by 5 bases, with 11 bases between. The germline CDR1 and CDR2 sequences are SQVTM and ANQGSEA. This CDR3 is 13 amino acids long. The CDR3 nucleotides are TGCAGCGTTGAAGCCTCACGAGGGACTGAAGCTTTCTTT. Protein: CSVEASRGTEAFF.

The chain uses TRBV6-2 or TRBV6-3 and TRBJ2-6, with D uncertain. The V end was cut by 0 bases, the J end by 0 bases, with 9 bases between. Germline CDR1 and CDR2: MNHEY and SVGEGT. The CDR3 covers 17 residues. CDR3 nucleotides: TGTGCCAGCAGTTACTCGAGTAGGAGCTCTGGGGCCAACGTCCTGACTTTC. Amino acids: CASSYSSRSSGANVLTF.

This chain joins TRBV4-2 and TRBJ1-4, with D maybe TRBD1 (5 bases). CDR1 is LGHNA, CDR2 YNFKEQ, per germline. The CDR3 sequence is 14 residues long. Trimming cost V 4 bases and J 8 bases, with 14 bases left between them. The CDR3 nucleotides read TGTGCCAGCAGCCCGGGGGACGGATCGGAAAAACTGTTTTTT. Residues: CASSPGDGSEKLFF.

In its sample, this clonotype was seen a few times. The chain combines TRBV7-2 with TRBJ2-1; possibly TRBD2 for D (6 bases). Between the trimmed V and J ends, which lost 6 bases and 8 bases, there was a span of 20 bases. Germline-derived CDR1 and CDR2 are SGHTA and FQGNSA. The CDR3 runs to 15 residues. The CDR3 DNA reads TGTGCCAGCAGTCCGACTAGTTTCCCTATGCATGAGCAGTTCTTC. Protein: CASSPTSFPMHEQFF.